One TCR beta chain is described in this entry. Its specificity is unknown. Every one of the patients relapsed after autologous stem cell transplantation (brentuximab vedotin exposure was variable). Assay used: immunoSEQ multiplex PCR; TCRdb lists only in-frame clones, some missing. The repertoire holds more than 30,000 clones, with roughly 88% as singletons. These data belong to a study of PD-1 blockade in classical Hodgkin lymphoma. Study summary: Nivolumab dosing for patients was 3 mg/kg, administered intravenously every 2 weeks.

Between the trimmed V and J ends, which lost 7 bases and 2 bases, there was a span of 20 bases. The CDR3 covers 15 residues. Germline V CDR1 and CDR2: SQVTM, ANQGSEA. Findings and limits, study-wide: Partial responders and progressors had significantly lower baseline TCR diversity.

The sample here was peripheral blood mononuclear cells (PBMCs), taken before the second cycle of nivolumab. The TCR sequence derives from a human donor with classical Hodgkin lymphoma. This chain uses TRBV29-1 with TRBJ2-5; D perhaps matches TRBD1 (5 bases). CDR3 region: CSAVPGQKIQETQYF. The CDR3 DNA follows: TGCAGCGCCGTCCCCGGACAAAAGATACAAGAGACCCAGTACTTC.